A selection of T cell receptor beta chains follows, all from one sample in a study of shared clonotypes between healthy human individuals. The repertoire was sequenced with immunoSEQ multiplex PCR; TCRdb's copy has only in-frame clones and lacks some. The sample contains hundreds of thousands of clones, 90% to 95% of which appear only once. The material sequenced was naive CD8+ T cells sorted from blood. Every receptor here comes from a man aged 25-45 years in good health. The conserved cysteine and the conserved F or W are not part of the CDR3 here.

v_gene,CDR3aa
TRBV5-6,ASRLYLGYNEQF
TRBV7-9,ASSLAAGDQPQH
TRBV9,ASSVGDGSYEQY
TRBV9,ASSVEAGGFYEQY
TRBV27,ASRRGGGELF
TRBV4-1,ASSQDPGKNEQY
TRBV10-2,ASLDGNGYT
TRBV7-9,ASSLPTGGGRSEKLF
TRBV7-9,ASSPQGLAGPSYEQY
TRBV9,ASSVEGGTTDTQY
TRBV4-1,ASSPLGDAVVDTEAF
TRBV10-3,AISEGTGMDFDYGYT
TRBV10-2,ASMGQGTNYGYT
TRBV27,ASSLVGTGELF
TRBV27,ASSDLGGDTQY
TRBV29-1,SVSGRANTGELF
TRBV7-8,ASSLALAGDYEQY
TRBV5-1,ASSPDGGTGLPGANVLT
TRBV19,ASTRTALNTEAF
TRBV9,ASSVGGYQETQY
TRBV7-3,ASSLASRGVMDNEQF
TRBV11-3,ASSLGDGHYEQY
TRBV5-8,ASRSGLALYNEQF
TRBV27,ASSLTSGASYEQY
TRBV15,ATSLAPGELF
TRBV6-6,ASSPWGEGNEQF
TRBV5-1,ASRTTSGDQF
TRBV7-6,ASSLGSANTEAF
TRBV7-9,ASSRNTIYEQY
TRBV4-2,ASSQGRTSHNEQF
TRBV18,ASSRTGGAGANVLT
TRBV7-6,ASSLGDLSGAF
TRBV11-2,ASSRGTVSNQPQH
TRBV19,ASSMWDREYNQPQH
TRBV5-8,ASSLAGAKDTQY
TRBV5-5,ASSLPTGPETQY
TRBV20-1,SASNYNTQY
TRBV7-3,ASSLWPGAGETGELF
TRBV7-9,ASDGGELF
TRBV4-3,ASSQDLDSSYEQY
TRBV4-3,ASSQVDSGVYEQY
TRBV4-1,ASSQELAEHYEQY
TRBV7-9,ASSAGIGYYEQY
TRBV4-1,ASSQALGGNTEAF
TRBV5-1,ASSLVGNTLNEQF
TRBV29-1,SVVVGARYEQY
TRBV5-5,ASSFDPDRLVNEQF
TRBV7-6,ASSLERTGAYEQY
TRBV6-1,ASSDGGSLTDTQY
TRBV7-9,ASTVGGGTYEQY
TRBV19,ASSMGTVKADAEAF